The present TCR beta chain was sequenced within a study of blood T cell repertoires in COVID-19. CDR1 KGHDR and CDR2 SFDVKD come from the germline V gene. The V gene end was trimmed by 4 bases and the J gene end by 10 bases; junction bases not matched to a gene: 10. The CDR3 covers 15 residues. Per the authors' pipeline: For nucleated cells, counts were estimated from reference gene primer amplification. TCRdb's copy holds only in-frame clones and misses some; the assay was immunoSEQ multiplex PCR. Clonal size and the V and J genes are those of that table, whereas D and trimming came from the DNA. The data contain 230,000 or so clones, roughly 80% of them singletons.

The receptor was isolated from a man between 25 and 39 years old with active or convalescent COVID-19. Sequences were obtained from peripheral blood. V is TRBV24-1 and J is TRBJ2-1; 9 bases align to TRBD2. CDR3: CATSDQRGAIGEQFF. The CDR3 region has the DNA TGTGCCACCAGTGACCAGCGGGGGGCCATAGGGGAGCAGTTCTTC.